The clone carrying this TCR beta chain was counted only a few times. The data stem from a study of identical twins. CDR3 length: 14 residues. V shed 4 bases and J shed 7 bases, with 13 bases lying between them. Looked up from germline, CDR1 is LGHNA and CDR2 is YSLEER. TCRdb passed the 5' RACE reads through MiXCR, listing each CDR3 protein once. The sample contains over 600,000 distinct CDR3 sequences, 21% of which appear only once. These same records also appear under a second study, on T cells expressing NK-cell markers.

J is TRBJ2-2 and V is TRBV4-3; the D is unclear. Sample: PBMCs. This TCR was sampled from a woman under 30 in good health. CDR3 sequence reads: CASSPRAVSGELFF. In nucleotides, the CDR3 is TGCGCCAGCAGCCCAAGGGCGGTCAGCGGGGAGCTGTTTTTT.